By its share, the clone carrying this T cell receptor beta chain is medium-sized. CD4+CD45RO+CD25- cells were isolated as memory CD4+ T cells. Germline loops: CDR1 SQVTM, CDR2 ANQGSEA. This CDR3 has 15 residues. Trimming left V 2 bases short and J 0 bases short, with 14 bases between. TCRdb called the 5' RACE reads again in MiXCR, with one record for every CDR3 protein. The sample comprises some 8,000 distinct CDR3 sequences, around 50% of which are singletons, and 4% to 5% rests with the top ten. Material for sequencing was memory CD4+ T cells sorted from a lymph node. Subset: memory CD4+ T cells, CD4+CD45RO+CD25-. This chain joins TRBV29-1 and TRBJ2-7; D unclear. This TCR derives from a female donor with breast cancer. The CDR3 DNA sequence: TGCAGCGTTGAAAAGGGTTCGGCAAACTCCTACGAGCAGTACTTC. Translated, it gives CSVEKGSANSYEQYF.